This is a list of T cell receptor beta chains from one sample in a study of T cells in Graves' hyperthyroidism and ophthalmopathy. TCRdb re-called the multiplex PCR reads with MiXCR, one entry per CDR3 protein. The table lists a few hundred thousand distinct CDR3 sequences, roughly 13% of them singletons. The sample comprised blood. The receptors come from a woman between 18 and 30 years old with Graves' hyperthyroidism. The CDR3 runs from the conserved cysteine through the conserved F or W.

len: 18; v_gene: TRBV3-1; CDR3aa: CASSQDRPDSLAKNIQYF
len: 13; v_gene: TRBV12-3/TRBV12-4; CDR3aa: CASSRGSEYGYTF
len: 15; v_gene: TRBV6-5; CDR3aa: CASSYSTGDNEKLFF
len: 14; v_gene: TRBV5-8; CDR3aa: CASRDIGPSYGYTF
len: 13; v_gene: TRBV28; CDR3aa: CASSYTQSYEQYF
len: 14; v_gene: TRBV6-1; CDR3aa: CASSRGGFTDTQYF
len: 17; v_gene: TRBV20-1; CDR3aa: CSAREGRDRPRLDTQYF
len: 15; v_gene: TRBV12-3/TRBV12-4; CDR3aa: CASSSRTGGFGIQYF
len: 15; v_gene: TRBV7-9; CDR3aa: CASSVTTGSGNTIYF
len: 14; v_gene: TRBV18; CDR3aa: CASSSDRGRYEQYF